These 14 T cell receptor beta chains share one sample of origin, sequenced in a study of PD-L1 blockade in urothelial cancer. Indicated time point: pretreatment peripheral blood. TCRdb's copy holds only in-frame clones and misses some; the assay was immunoSEQ multiplex PCR. The table records around 63,000 clones, about four fifths of them present only once. The sequenced sample was PBMCs, obtained around atezolizumab (anti-PD-L1) treatment. The receptors come from a man in his 70s with urothelial cancer.

The chain employs TRBV11-2 and TRBJ2-1; 7 nucleotides line up with TRBD2. The CDR3 is 13 amino acids. V was pared by 1 base and J by 13 bases, with 7 bases of the junction left unmatched. The germline V gene encodes CDR1 SGHAT and CDR2 FQNNGV. As DNA, the CDR3 is TGTGCCAGCAGCTTAGGGGCTAGCGGAAGACAGTTCTTC. It encodes CASSLGASGRQFF.

The chain carries TRBV2 and TRBJ1-2; D uncertain. The CDR3 runs 12 residues. V lost 0 bases, J lost 7 bases, and 6 bases lay in between. CDR1 and CDR2 (germline): SNHLY, FYNNEI. The CDR3 bases are TGTGCCAGCAGTGAAGCTCAGATTGGCTACACCTTC. This encodes CASSEAQIGYTF.

This clone was picked up a small number of times. This chain connects TRBV7-9 to TRBJ2-2; 11 bases agree with TRBD2. V lost 7 bases, J lost 3 bases, and 4 bases stayed unmatched. The CDR3 has 15 amino acids. Germline-derived CDR1 and CDR2 are SEHNR and FQNEAQ (reference sequence). The chain's CDR3 is CASTLGLADTGELFF. CDR3 bases: TGTGCCAGCACCTTGGGACTAGCGGACACCGGGGAGCTGTTTTTT.

The chain joins TRBV4-2 to TRBJ2-5; 10 positions match TRBD2. CDR3 length equals 16 residues. Germline CDR1 and CDR2: LGHNA and YNFKEQ. Losses at the gene ends were 2 bases for V and 5 bases for J; bases not matched to a gene: 8. The CDR3 sequence: CASSQTPTTSGETQYF. CDR3 bases: TGTGCCAGCAGCCAAACCCCCACGACTAGCGGGGAGACCCAGTACTTC.

The chain uses TRBV21-1 and TRBJ1-2; the DNA was not compared with TRBD1, the D call given in the table. TRBV21-1 has pseudogene status. This CDR3 is 14 amino acids long. CDR3 bases: TGTGCCAGCAGCGTACAGGGGGAGGGCTATGGCTACACCTTC. It specifies CASSVQGEGYGYTF.

This clone was recorded a few times. The rearrangement joins TRBV5-4 to TRBJ1-6; 7 positions match TRBD1. V dropped 4 bases and J dropped 6; count of bases not matched to a gene: 10. The CDR3 consists of 16 residues. Per the germline V gene, CDR1 is SGHNT and CDR2 is YYREEE (reference sequence). The CDR3 protein is CASSPAANRGNSPLHF. CDR3 DNA: TGTGCCAGCAGCCCCGCGGCTAACAGGGGTAATTCACCCCTCCACTTT.

J is TRBJ1-1 and V is TRBV9, with D possibly being TRBD1 (6 bases). The CDR3 is 14 residues long. Looked up from germline, CDR1 is SGDLS and CDR2 is YYNGEE. The ends were cut back, 2 bases at V and 1 base at J, with 9 bases in the middle. DNA of the CDR3: TGTGCCAGCAGCGTTCAGGGGACGAACACTGAAGCTTTCTTT. Translating gives CASSVQGTNTEAFF.

The chain couples TRBV2 to TRBJ2-1, with D possibly TRBD2 on 5 matching bases. The V end was cut by 8 bases, the J end by 4 bases, with 12 bases between. CDR1 is SNHLY and CDR2 is FYNNEI in the germline V gene. This CDR3 contains 13 residues. The CDR3 loop is CASSPRDYNEQFF. In nucleotides, the CDR3 is TGTGCCAGCTCACCCCGGGATTACAATGAGCAGTTCTTC.

The chain has TRBV7-8 and TRBJ1-4, with D hard to call. Between the trimmed V and J ends, which lost 3 bases and 0 bases, there was a span of 5 bases. This CDR3 has 14 amino acids. Germline CDR1 SGHVS, CDR2 FQNEAQ. The CDR3 loop is CASSFTATNEKLFF. Here the CDR3 DNA reads TGTGCCAGCAGCTTTACGGCAACTAATGAAAAACTGTTTTTT.

Of note for this clone: The identical CDR3 is also encoded by other nucleotide sequences in the sample. The rearrangement uses TRBV9 and TRBJ1-1; D perhaps matches TRBD1 (5 bases). Germline CDR1 is SGDLS and CDR2 is YYNGEE. The CDR3 is 14 residues long. The V and J ends lost 1 base and 3 bases respectively, with 10 bases between them. CDR3 nucleotide sequence: TGTGCCAGCAGCGTACAAGGAGGGGACACTGAAGCTTTCTTT. It yields the protein CASSVQGGDTEAFF.

This clone was observed a handful of times. The chain carries TRBV2 and TRBJ1-3, with 9 bases fitting TRBD1. This CDR3 spans 15 amino acids. The V and J ends lost 6 bases and 0 bases, in that order; junction bases with no gene match: 3. The germline gives CDR1 SNHLY, CDR2 FYNNEI. The CDR3 coding sequence is TGTGCCAGCAGGGACAGGGGCAACTCTGGAAACACCATATATTTT. Residues: CASRDRGNSGNTIYF.

The V gene is TRBV29-1, the J gene TRBJ1-3, with TRBD1 as a possible D gene (6 bases). This CDR3 comprises 14 residues. CDR1 is SQVTM and CDR2 is ANQGSEA in the germline V gene. Trimming removed 6 bases from V and 2 bases from J, with 14 bases in between. The CDR3 is CSVKQGAAGNTIYF. For the CDR3, the DNA is TGCAGCGTGAAACAGGGAGCGGCTGGAAACACCATATATTTT. The entire variable domain, with the rest obtained from reference TRBV29-1 and TRBJ1-3, is as follows: SAVISQKPSRDICQRGTSLTIQCQVDSQVTMMFWYRQQPGQSLTLIATANQGSEATYESGFVIDKFPISRPNLTFSTLTVSNMSPEDSSIYLCSVKQGAAGNTIYFGEGSWLTVV.

This clone was detected a few times. V and J are TRBV2 and TRBJ2-2; 13 bases align to TRBD2. V gave up 6 bases and J gave up 5 bases; unmatched junction bases: 6. The CDR3 spans 16 residues. Germline V gene data show CDR1 as SNHLY and CDR2 as FYNNEI. CDR3 residues: CASRGTSGVTTGELFF. The DNA of the CDR3 is TGTGCCAGCAGAGGGACTAGCGGGGTTACTACCGGGGAGCTGTTTTTT.

The rearrangement links TRBV6-5 to TRBJ1-2; TRBD1 might be the D (6 bases). V was cut by 8 bases and J by 9 bases, with 25 bases left in between. The germline CDR1 and CDR2 sequences are MNHEY and SVGAGI. The CDR3 length is 15 residues. As DNA, the CDR3 is TGTGCCAGCGGGCCTGGGGGGGCTACCCTTGGCCGCTACACCTTC. Its translation: CASGPGGATLGRYTF.